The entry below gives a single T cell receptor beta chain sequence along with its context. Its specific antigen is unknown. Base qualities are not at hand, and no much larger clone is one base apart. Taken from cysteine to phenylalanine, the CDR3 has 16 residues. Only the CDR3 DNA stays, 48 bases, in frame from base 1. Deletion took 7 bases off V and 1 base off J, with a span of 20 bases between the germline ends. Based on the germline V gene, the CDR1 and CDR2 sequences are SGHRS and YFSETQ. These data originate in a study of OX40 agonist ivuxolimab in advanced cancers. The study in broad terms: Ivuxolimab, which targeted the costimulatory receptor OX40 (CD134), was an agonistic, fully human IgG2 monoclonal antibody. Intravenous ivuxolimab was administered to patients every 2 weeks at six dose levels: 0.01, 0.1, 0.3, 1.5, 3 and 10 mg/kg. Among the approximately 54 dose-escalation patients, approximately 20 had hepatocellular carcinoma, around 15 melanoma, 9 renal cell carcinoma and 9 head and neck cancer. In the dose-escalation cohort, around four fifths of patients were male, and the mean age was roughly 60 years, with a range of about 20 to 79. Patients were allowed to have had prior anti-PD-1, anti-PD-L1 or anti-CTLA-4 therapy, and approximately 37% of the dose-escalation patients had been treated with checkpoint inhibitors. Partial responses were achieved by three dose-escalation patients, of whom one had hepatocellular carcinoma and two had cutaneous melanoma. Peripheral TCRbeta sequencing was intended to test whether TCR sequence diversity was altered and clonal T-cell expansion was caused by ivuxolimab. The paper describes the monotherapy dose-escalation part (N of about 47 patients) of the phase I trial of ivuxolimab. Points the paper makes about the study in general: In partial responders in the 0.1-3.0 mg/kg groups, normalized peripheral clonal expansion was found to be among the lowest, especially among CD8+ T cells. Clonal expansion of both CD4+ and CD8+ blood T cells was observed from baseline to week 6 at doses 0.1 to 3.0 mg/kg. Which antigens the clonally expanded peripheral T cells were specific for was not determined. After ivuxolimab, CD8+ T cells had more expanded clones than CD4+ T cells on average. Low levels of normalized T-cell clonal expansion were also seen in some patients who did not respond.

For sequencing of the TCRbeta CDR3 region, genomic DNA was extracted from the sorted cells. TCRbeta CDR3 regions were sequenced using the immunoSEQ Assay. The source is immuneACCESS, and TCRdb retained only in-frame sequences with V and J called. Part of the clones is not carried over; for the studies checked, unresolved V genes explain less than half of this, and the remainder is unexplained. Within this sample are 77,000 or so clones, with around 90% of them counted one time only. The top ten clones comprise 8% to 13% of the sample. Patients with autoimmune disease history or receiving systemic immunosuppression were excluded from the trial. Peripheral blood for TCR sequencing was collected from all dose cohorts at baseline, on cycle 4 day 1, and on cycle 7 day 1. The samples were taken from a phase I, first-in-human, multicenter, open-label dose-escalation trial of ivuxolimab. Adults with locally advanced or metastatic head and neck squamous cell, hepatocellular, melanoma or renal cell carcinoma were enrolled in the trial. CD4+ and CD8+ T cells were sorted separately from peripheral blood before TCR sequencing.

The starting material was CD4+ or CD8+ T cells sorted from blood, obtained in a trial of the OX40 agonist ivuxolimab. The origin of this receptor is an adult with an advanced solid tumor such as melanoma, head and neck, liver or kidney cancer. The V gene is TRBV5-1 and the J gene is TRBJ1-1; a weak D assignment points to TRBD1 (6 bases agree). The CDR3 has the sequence CASGVLRTGWNTEAFF. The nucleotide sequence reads TGCGCCAGCGGGGTCTTGAGAACAGGGTGGAACACTGAAGCTTTCTTT. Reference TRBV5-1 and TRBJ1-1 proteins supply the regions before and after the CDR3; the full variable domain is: KAGVTQTPRYLIKTRGQQVTLSCSPISGHRSVSWYQQTPGQGLQFLFEYFSETQRNKGNFPGRFSGRQFSNSRSEMNVSTLELGDSALYLCASGVLRTGWNTEAFFGQGTRLTVV.